These 16 T cell receptor beta chains were sequenced from one sample in a study of identical twins. TCRdb itself ran the 5' RACE reads through MiXCR, one entry per CDR3 protein. In the table there are 300,000 to 400,000 distinct CDR3 sequences, roughly 12% of which are singletons. These same records also appear under a second study, on yellow fever vaccine responses in identical twins.

Sequenced sample: CD8+ T cells sorted from blood. All receptors derive from a woman aged 18-29 years in good health.

Notes on this clonotype: One end of the junction is discordant with germline, which a read error may explain. The gene calls are TRBV20-1 and TRBJ2-7; 7 nucleotides align to TRBD2. The CDR3 has 14 amino acids. The germline gives CDR1 DFQATT, CDR2 SNEGSKA (reference sequence). CDR3 DNA sequence: TGCAGTGCGAGAGGAGGGAGGGCCAGGGACGAGCAGTACTTC. This gives the protein CSARGGRARDEQYF.

This clonotype was seen at least ten times. V and J are TRBV5-1 and TRBJ1-2; maybe TRBD1 (5 bases). The CDR3 sequence is 13 residues long. Germline CDR1 and CDR2: SGHRS and YFSETQ. V shed 1 base and J shed 5 bases, with 9 bases lying between them. CDR3 bases: TGCGCCAGCAGCTTGTACAGGCCGTATGGCTACACCTTC. Protein product: CASSLYRPYGYTF.

Note on this clonotype: A much larger clone differs by one base, so this may be a read error. The rearrangement links TRBV7-9 to TRBJ1-2, with D uncertain. The CDR3 runs 13 residues. The ends were cut back, 1 base at V and 1 base at J, with 4 bases in the middle. CDR1 and CDR2 from the germline V gene are SEHNR and FQNEAQ (reference sequence). The CDR3 coding sequence is TGTGCCAGCAGCTTAGTCAATAACTATGGCTACACCTTC. Protein sequence: CASSLVNNYGYTF.

This sequence joins TRBV6-1 and TRBJ2-2; D remains ambiguous. The CDR3 is 14 amino acids. V was shortened by 6 bases and J by 6 bases, with 14 bases between the two germline ends. From germline, CDR1 is MNHNS and CDR2 SASEGT. The CDR3 sequence: CASSPGEYSGELFF. CDR3 in DNA: TGTGCCAGCAGCCCCGGAGAGTACTCCGGGGAGCTGTTTTTT.

In this sample, this clonotype turned up many times. The junction departs from the called germline gene at one end, perhaps through a read error. The V and J genes are TRBV12-3 or TRBV12-4 and TRBJ2-7; 8 positions match TRBD1. The CDR3 sequence is 13 residues long. The CDR3 DNA reads as TGTGCCAGCGGGGCAGGGGGCTCCCACGAGCAGTACTTC. This translates into CASGAGGSHEQYF.

This clonotype has only a few counts. The chain employs TRBV4-1 and TRBJ1-3; no clear D gene. V lost 8 bases and J lost 0, with 11 bases in between. CDR3 length: 14 amino acids. Germline V gene sequence: CDR1 MGHRA, CDR2 YSYEKL. CDR3 loop: CASSPEGSGNTIYF. CDR3 DNA sequence: TGCGCCAGCTCCCCCGAGGGCTCTGGAAACACCATATATTTT.

The V gene is TRBV2, the J gene TRBJ2-2, with D perhaps TRBD1 (5 bases). The CDR3 covers 16 residues. V shed 5 bases and J shed 6 bases, with 19 bases lying between them. Germline V gene lookup returns CDR1 SNHLY and CDR2 FYNNEI. The CDR3 sequence is CASSMDNPLFAGELFF. CDR3 DNA: TGTGCCAGCAGTATGGACAACCCGCTCTTTGCCGGGGAGCTGTTTTTT.

The chain recombines TRBV5-6 with TRBJ2-7; the D gene is possibly TRBD2 (5 bases). V was cut by 1 base and J by 2 bases, with 13 bases left in between. CDR1 and CDR2 (germline): SGHDT, YYEEEE. The CDR3 runs 15 residues. The CDR3 spells CASSLSGDRAYEQYV. Written as DNA, the CDR3 is TGTGCCAGCAGCTTGTCCGGGGATAGGGCCTACGAGCAGTACGTC.

This clonotype was found a few times. V and J are TRBV28 and TRBJ2-7, with unresolved D. V lost 5 bases and J lost 0, with 11 bases in between. Germline V CDR1 and CDR2: MDHEN, SYDVKM. The CDR3 loop spans 14 amino acids. This CDR3 is CASSPTAFSYEQYF. The CDR3 DNA reads as TGTGCCAGCAGTCCTACCGCTTTCTCCTACGAGCAGTACTTC.

This clonotype has more than one count but fewer than ten. CDR3 region: CASSSYYGSYNEQFF. The CDR3, as DNA: TGTGCCAGCAGCTCATACTACGGCTCCTACAATGAGCAGTTCTTC. The genes are TRBV13 and TRBJ2-1, with D uncertain. The CDR3 runs to 15 residues. With 4 bases removed from V and 0 bases from J, the gap between germline ends came to 10 bases. Germline CDR1 reads PRHDT; CDR2 reads FYEKMQ (reference sequence).

In this sample, this clonotype turned up many times. This chain joins TRBV5-6 and TRBJ2-7; D gene ambiguous. Germline V gene sequence: CDR1 SGHDT, CDR2 YYEEEE. The CDR3 covers 12 residues. The ends were cut back, 0 bases at V and 6 bases at J, with 7 bases in the middle. The CDR3 DNA reads TGTGCCAGCAGCTTGGGTTCGAGCGAGCAGTACGTC. As protein: CASSLGSSEQYV.

The CDR3 is CASSLEFGGGPSYEQFF. CDR3 nucleotide sequence: TGTGCCAGCAGCTTAGAGTTTGGGGGGGGGCCTTCGTATGAGCAGTTCTTC. This chain joins TRBV11-2 and TRBJ2-1; TRBD2 is a possible D gene (7 bases). The CDR3 loop spans 17 amino acids. The V gene lost 0 bases and the J gene lost 8 bases, with 20 bases spanning the gap. The germline V gene encodes CDR1 SGHAT and CDR2 FQNNGV.

V usage is TRBV12-3 or TRBV12-4 and J usage is TRBJ2-2; TRBD2 aligns across 16 bases. The CDR3 is 18 amino acids. Trimming removed 10 bases from V and 4 bases from J; junction bases left unmatched: 12. The CDR3, as DNA: TGTGCCATCTTACCGGGGACTAGCGGGGGGGCCGGCACCGGGGAGCTGTTTTTT. It specifies CAILPGTSGGAGTGELFF.

This clonotype came up a few times. The J gene is TRBJ2-7, the V gene TRBV12-3 or TRBV12-4, with D possibly being TRBD1 or TRBD2 (6 bases each). There are 13 residues in the CDR3. The ends were cut back, 4 bases at V and 3 bases at J, with 10 bases in the middle. The CDR3 loop reads CASSYGGGYEQYV. The DNA for the CDR3 is TGTGCCAGCAGTTACGGAGGGGGCTACGAGCAGTACGTC.

V gene TRBV20-1 combines with J gene TRBJ2-3, with TRBD2 matching 7 bases. The ends lost 2 bases at V and 7 bases at J; junction bases unmatched: 9. This CDR3 has 14 amino acids. CDR1 and CDR2 from the germline V gene are DFQATT and SNEGSKA (reference sequence). The CDR3: CSARRWRGRNTQYF. CDR3 sequence (DNA): TGCAGTGCTAGAAGGTGGCGGGGGAGGAATACGCAGTATTTT.

This clonotype was seen many times. The rearrangement joins TRBV4-1 to TRBJ2-1; 10 nucleotides align to TRBD1. Germline V gives CDR1 MGHRA, CDR2 YSYEKL. V shed 4 bases and J 8 bases; nucleotides not matched to a gene: 8. The CDR3 has 15 amino acids. CDR3 residues: CASSPRDRGLDEQFF. In DNA form, the CDR3 reads TGCGCCAGCAGCCCGCGGGACAGGGGCCTTGATGAGCAGTTCTTC.